Listed below are T cell receptor beta chains from one sample, sequenced in a study of shared clonotypes between healthy human individuals. The assay was immunoSEQ multiplex PCR, and TCRdb's table has in-frame clones only and misses some. The table lists roughly 1.4 million clones, around 98.5% of them singletons. The sequencing input was naive CD4+ T cells sorted from blood. The receptor set was obtained from a man aged 25 to 40 in good health. The CDR3 runs from the conserved cysteine through the conserved F or W. A D gene is named only where the DNA matches it firmly.

>TRBJ1-2|.|TRBV10-3
CAISESDGTNYGYTF
TGTGCCATCAGTGAGTCGGACGGAACTAACTATGGCTACACCTTC
>TRBJ2-3|TRBD2|TRBV5-4
CASSVLAGDLGTQYF
TGTGCCAGCAGCGTCCTAGCGGGAGATTTGGGTACGCAGTATTTT
>TRBJ2-1|.|TRBV5-5
CASSISRMSYNEQFF
TGTGCCAGCAGCATATCTAGGATGTCCTACAATGAGCAGTTCTTC
>TRBJ2-7|TRBD2|TRBV14
CASSQVNKGLAGQPYEQYF
TGTGCCAGCAGCCAAGTCAACAAGGGACTAGCGGGACAACCCTACGAGCAGTACTTC
>TRBJ1-5|.|TRBV21-1
CASSKAGSSNQPQHF
TGTGCCAGCAGCAAAGCTGGGTCTAGCAATCAGCCCCAGCATTTT
>TRBJ2-3|TRBD2|TRBV4-3
CASSQEGGPGTDTQYF
TGCGCCAGCAGCCAAGAGGGAGGGCCGGGCACAGATACGCAGTATTTT
>TRBJ2-3|.|TRBV7-2
CASSLTGPTTDTQYF
TGTGCCAGCAGCTTGACAGGCCCGACGACAGATACGCAGTATTTT
>TRBJ2-7|.|TRBV20-1
CSASRAYEQYF
TGCAGTGCTAGTCGGGCCTACGAGCAGTACTTC
>TRBJ1-4|TRBD1|TRBV6-1
CASRRQGNEKLFF
TGTGCCAGCAGGAGACAGGGAAATGAAAAACTGTTTTTT
>TRBJ2-1|.|TRBV30
CALLDVGNEQFF
TGTGCCCTGCTCGACGTGGGCAATGAGCAGTTCTTC
>TRBJ2-6|TRBD1|TRBV19
CASSDALDREITGANVLTF
TGTGCCAGTAGCGACGCCTTGGACAGGGAAATAACCGGGGCCAACGTCCTGACTTTC
>TRBJ2-7|TRBD1|TRBV14
CASSPTPGTGLYEQYF
TGTGCCAGCAGCCCTACACCGGGGACAGGGCTCTACGAGCAGTACTTC
>TRBJ2-7|TRBD1|TRBV19
CASQSTGLLLGEQYF
TGTGCCAGCCAATCGACAGGGCTCCTACTAGGAGAGCAGTACTTC
>TRBJ2-1|.|TRBV28
CATSLTGDNYNEQFF
TGTGCCACCTCCCTGACAGGAGATAACTACAATGAGCAGTTCTTC
>TRBJ1-2|.|TRBV5-6
CASSLLTGKNYGYTF
TGTGCCAGCAGCTTGTTAACAGGCAAGAACTATGGCTACACCTTC
>TRBJ1-2|.|TRBV28
CASSFMAGVNGYTF
TGTGCCAGCAGTTTTATGGCAGGGGTCAATGGCTACACCTTC
>TRBJ2-7|.|TRBV5-1
CASSSVPRVTASEEQYF
TGCGCCAGCAGCTCTGTACCGAGGGTTACCGCTAGCGAGGAGCAGTACTTC
>TRBJ2-3|TRBD2|TRBV9
CASSVIAGGTDTQYF
TGTGCCAGCAGCGTTATAGCGGGGGGCACAGATACGCAGTATTTT
>TRBJ2-5|.|TRBV15
CATSRRLGLQETQYF
TGTGCCACCAGCCGACGACTAGGATTACAAGAGACCCAGTACTTC
>TRBJ2-1|.|TRBV21-1
CASSKVGGEQFF
TGTGCCAGCAGCAAAGTGGGTGGTGAGCAGTTCTTC
>TRBJ1-5|TRBD1|TRBV5-6
CASSLDRSNQPQHF
TGTGCCAGCAGCCTGGACAGGAGCAATCAGCCCCAGCATTTT
>TRBJ2-5|.|TRBV9
CASSGPDGETQYF
TGTGCCAGCAGCGGGCCGGATGGAGAGACCCAGTACTTC
>TRBJ2-5|.|TRBV18
CASSLLSGGIAETQYF
TGTGCCAGCTCACTATTGAGCGGAGGGATCGCCGAGACCCAGTACTTC
>TRBJ2-2|.|TRBV29-1
CSAGSAGELFF
TGCAGCGCCGGTAGCGCCGGGGAGCTGTTTTTT
>TRBJ1-2|TRBD1|TRBV19
CASLPGQKGGYTF
TGTGCCAGTCTCCCGGGACAGAAGGGAGGCTACACCTTC
>TRBJ1-2|.|TRBV6-6
CASSYNPDYGYTF
TGTGCCAGCAGTTACAATCCCGACTATGGCTACACCTTC
>TRBJ2-6|.|TRBV4-3
CASSPDAGTGANVLTF
TGCGCCAGCAGCCCTGACGCGGGTACTGGGGCCAACGTCCTGACTTTC
>TRBJ2-1|.|TRBV29-1
CSVESWEPHNEQFF
TGCAGCGTTGAATCGTGGGAGCCTCACAATGAGCAGTTCTTC
>TRBJ2-1|.|TRBV6-5
CASSLIRTSEQFF
TGTGCCAGCAGCCTGATCAGGACCTCTGAGCAGTTCTTC
>TRBJ2-2|TRBD1|TRBV29-1
CSVLSGDRGHENTGELFF
TGCAGCGTACTGTCGGGAGACAGGGGGCATGAGAACACCGGGGAGCTGTTTTTT
>TRBJ2-3|.|TRBV5-1
CASRVTGLTDTQYF
TGCGCCAGCAGGGTGACAGGCCTCACAGATACGCAGTATTTT
>TRBJ2-1|TRBD1|TRBV5-5
CASSLLWGTGGINEQFF
TGTGCCAGCAGCTTACTCTGGGGGACAGGGGGCATAAATGAGCAGTTCTTC
>TRBJ1-4|.|TRBV28
CASSERSEKLFF
TGTGCCAGCAGTGAACGATCTGAAAAACTGTTTTTT
>TRBJ2-7|.|TRBV11-3
CASSFRPRLQQYF
TGTGCCAGCAGCTTTAGACCACGTTTACAGCAGTACTTC
>TRBJ2-7|.|TRBV5-8
CASSGETGGYEQYF
TGTGCCAGCAGCGGGGAGACGGGTGGCTACGAGCAGTACTTC
>TRBJ2-5|TRBD1|TRBV18
CASSPDRVGETQYF
TGTGCCAGCTCACCGGACAGGGTAGGAGAGACCCAGTACTTC
>TRBJ2-3|TRBD2|TRBV29-1
CSASGRPRTDTQYF
TGCAGTGCAAGCGGGAGGCCCCGCACAGATACGCAGTATTTT
>TRBJ2-3|.|TRBV6-6
CASRAPGERDTQYF
TGTGCCAGCCGGGCCCCGGGAGAGAGAGATACGCAGTATTTT
>TRBJ2-3|TRBD1|TRBV5-6
CASSPRGQGTDTQYF
TGTGCCAGCAGCCCGAGGGGACAGGGGACAGATACGCAGTATTTT
>TRBJ2-3|.|TRBV7-6
CASSPPSDTQYF
TGTGCCAGCAGCCCCCCTTCGGATACGCAGTATTTT
>TRBJ2-5|.|TRBV18
CASSREIVQETQYF
TGTGCCAGCTCACGGGAAATAGTTCAAGAGACCCAGTACTTC
>TRBJ2-3|.|TRBV7-2
CASSLFGNTQYF
TGTGCCAGCAGCTTATTTGGGAATACGCAGTATTTT
>TRBJ2-4|.|TRBV30
CAWSVLLAKNIQYF
TGTGCCTGGAGTGTACTACTAGCCAAAAACATTCAGTACTTC
>TRBJ1-3|TRBD1|TRBV15
CATSGYDRVPGNTIYF
TGTGCCACCAGCGGATACGACAGGGTACCTGGAAACACCATATATTTT
>TRBJ2-3|.|TRBV20-1
CSALSRDTQYF
TGCAGTGCCCTGTCTCGGGATACGCAGTATTTT